Following are 6 T cell receptor beta chains from one sample sequenced in a study of STAT3 mutations in large granular lymphocyte leukemia. Produced via immunoSEQ multiplex PCR; TCRdb's table is partial and in-frame only. The table shows 10,000 to 15,000 clones, with approximately 80% occurring only once. These receptors have no identified antigens. Study results and limitations: In T-cell large granular lymphocyte leukemia, about half of patients showed multiple immunodominant subclonotypes.

Sequenced material: peripheral blood mononuclear cells. The receptor source for this set is a man in his fifties or sixties with T-cell large granular lymphocyte leukemia. Some clones in this sample may be carry-over from other donors' samples.

This sequence joins TRBV4-1 and TRBJ1-2, with 8 bases matching TRBD1. CDR3 length equals 15 residues. V shed 6 bases and J 0 bases; nucleotides not matched to a gene: 6. Germline V gene sequence: CDR1 MGHRA, CDR2 YSYEKL. This chain's CDR3 is CASRGGQGANYGYTF. The CDR3 coding sequence is TGCGCCAGCAGAGGAGGACAGGGTGCTAACTATGGCTACACCTTC.

The V and J genes are TRBV5-1 and TRBJ2-1; the D is unclear. V dropped 0 bases and J dropped 0 bases, with 10 bases sitting between them. Germline-derived CDR1 and CDR2 are SGHRS and YFSETQ. CDR3 size: 16 residues. The CDR3 nucleotides are TGCGCCAGCAGCTTGGAAGGCCAAAGCTCCTACAATGAGCAGTTCTTC. Amino acid sequence: CASSLEGQSSYNEQFF.

The rearrangement links TRBV6-6 to TRBJ2-3, with D unclear. The V end lost 0 bases, the J end lost 4 bases, and 2 bases lay between the germline ends. The CDR3 has 12 amino acids. CDR1 is MNHNY, CDR2 SVGAGI, per germline (reference sequence). The CDR3 sequence is CASSYSPDTQYF. CDR3 DNA sequence: TGTGCCAGCAGTTACTCTCCAGATACGCAGTATTTT.

The rearrangement uses TRBV2 and TRBJ2-5; 10 nucleotides agree with TRBD2. The CDR3 contains 13 residues. The germline V gene has CDR1 SNHLY and CDR2 FYNNEI. V shed 7 bases, J shed 4 bases, and the junction held 3 bases outside the gene matches. CDR3 in DNA: TGTGCCAGCATGAGCGGGGGGGGAGAGACCCAGTACTTC. This codes for CASMSGGGETQYF.

In this sample, this clone turned up once. This chain joins TRBV30 and TRBJ2-7; 10 bases match TRBD1. Germline assignment: CDR1 GTSNPN and CDR2 SVGIG (reference sequence). CDR3 length equals 13 residues. Trimming removed 3 bases from V and 1 base from J; junction bases left unmatched: 0. For the CDR3, the DNA is TGTGCCTGGAGGGGACAGGGGTCCTACGAGCAGTACTTC. Protein product: CAWRGQGSYEQYF.

The rearrangement joins TRBV27 to TRBJ2-7; D is undetermined. V was shortened by 5 bases and J by 7 bases, with 9 bases between the two germline ends. Germline-derived CDR1 and CDR2 are MNHEY and SMNVEV (reference sequence). This CDR3 has 11 residues. CDR3 nucleotides: TGTGCCAGCAGTAGTCACGGGGAGCAGTACTTC. Amino acid sequence: CASSSHGEQYF.